Below are 14 T cell receptor beta chains sequenced from a single sample in a study of glioma-infiltrating T cells after dendritic cell vaccination. Profiling relied on immunoSEQ multiplex PCR, and the TCRdb table lists in-frame clones only, not all of them. This table has over 90,000 clones, about 83% appearing once. The sequencing here drew on blood, taken before dendritic cell vaccination. The receptors were gathered from a human donor with glioblastoma.

The chain couples TRBV5-1 to TRBJ2-5; tentatively, D is TRBD1 (5 bases). V lost 5 bases, J lost 5 bases, and 13 bases lay in between. Germline assignment: CDR1 SGHRS and CDR2 YFSETQ. This CDR3 has 13 residues. CDR3 loop: CASSGRVPETQYF. The CDR3 bases are TGCGCCAGCAGTGGCAGGGTCCCGGAGACCCAGTACTTC.

CDR3 in DNA: TGTGCCAGCAGTGGGACAGGGCCAGGGAGTCAGCCCCAGCATTTT. It encodes CASSGTGPGSQPQHF. The chain has TRBV2 and TRBJ1-5, with TRBD1 identical over 8 bases. V lost 4 bases, J lost 6 bases, and 8 bases stayed unmatched. The CDR3 covers 15 residues. CDR1 is SNHLY and CDR2 is FYNNEI in the germline V gene. Together with reference TRBV2 and TRBJ1-5, the CDR3 gives the full variable domain: EPEVTQTPSHQVTQMGQEVILRCVPISNHLYFYWYRQILGQKVEFLVSFYNNEISEKSEIFDDQFSVERPDGSNFTLKIRSTKLEDSAMYFCASSGTGPGSQPQHFGDGTRLSIL.

This clone was detected once. J is TRBJ1-4 and V is TRBV20-1; D gene ambiguous. Germline V lookup: CDR1 DFQATT, CDR2 SNEGSKA (reference sequence). V lost 7 bases, J lost 8 bases, and 11 bases lay in between. The CDR3 is 11 amino acids. The CDR3 region is CSVPETEKLFF. The CDR3 DNA is TGCAGTGTCCCGGAGACGGAAAAACTGTTTTTT.

V and J are TRBV6-5 and TRBJ1-1; 7 bases line up with TRBD1. The CDR3 consists of 13 residues. CDR1 MNHEY and CDR2 SVGAGI come from the germline V gene. J lost 5 bases, V lost 2 bases, and 2 bases had no gene match. CDR3 in DNA: TGTGCCAGCAGTTACAACAGGGGTACTGAAGCTTTCTTT. Amino acid sequence: CASSYNRGTEAFF.

This clone was found a few times. The V call is TRBV10-2, the J call TRBJ2-7; TRBD2 might be the D (5 bases). V was pared by 4 bases and J by 1 base, with 5 bases between. Germline CDR1 reads WSHSY; CDR2 reads SAAADI. This CDR3 contains 12 residues. For the CDR3, the DNA is TGCGCCAGCAGTGGGACTTCCTACGAGCAGTACTTC. Protein product: CASSGTSYEQYF.

This chain uses TRBV6-1 with TRBJ2-6; tentatively, D is TRBD1 (6 bases). CDR3 length equals 18 residues. Germline V CDR1 and CDR2: MNHNS, SASEGT. Deletions cut 4 bases from V and 3 bases from J, with 19 bases between. The CDR3 coding sequence is TGTGCCAGCAGTGGACCCGATACGTACAGGGTTGGGGCCAACGTCCTGACTTTC. Protein: CASSGPDTYRVGANVLTF.

This clone has just a few counts. The chain is built from TRBV10-3 and TRBJ2-7; TRBD2 might be the D (6 bases). In germline, CDR1 is ENHRY, CDR2 SYGVKD. The CDR3 extends over 15 amino acids. Trimming stripped 11 bases from V and 5 bases from J, with 25 bases between. The CDR3 loop is CASLPHGELAHEQYF. Written as DNA, the CDR3 is TGTGCCTCACTCCCCCACGGAGAACTAGCCCACGAGCAGTACTTC.

The chain combines TRBV5-1 with TRBJ2-5; D unclear. Trimming removed 4 bases from V and 5 bases from J, with 9 bases in between. The CDR3 loop spans 12 amino acids. Germline CDR1 SGHRS, CDR2 YFSETQ. For the CDR3, the DNA is TGCGCCAGCAGCCCGGAGATGGAGACCCAGTACTTC. It codes for CASSPEMETQYF. The whole variable domain, filled in from reference TRBV5-1 and TRBJ2-5, reads KAGVTQTPRYLIKTRGQQVTLSCSPISGHRSVSWYQQTPGQGLQFLFEYFSETQRNKGNFPGRFSGRQFSNSRSEMNVSTLELGDSALYLCASSPEMETQYFGPGTRLLVL.

CDR3 nucleotides: TGTGCCAGCAGCATCCGACAGGGGAACACCGGGGAGCTGTTTTTT. It specifies CASSIRQGNTGELFF. The chain combines TRBV9 with TRBJ2-2; TRBD1 aligns across 7 bases. The CDR3 is made up of 15 amino acids. Germline lookup yields CDR1 SGDLS and CDR2 YYNGEE. V dropped 4 bases and J dropped 1; count of bases not matched to a gene: 4.

The genes are TRBV18 and TRBJ2-3; D is possibly TRBD2 (5 bases). Germline CDR1 is KGHSH and CDR2 is LQKENI. This CDR3 contains 13 residues. The V end lost 1 base, the J end lost 5 bases, and 7 bases lay between the germline ends. In nucleotides, the CDR3 is TGTGCCAGCTCACCACGGGCGGGAGATACGCAGTATTTT. Its translation: CASSPRAGDTQYF.

The J gene is TRBJ1-1, the V gene TRBV14; D ambiguous. This CDR3 is built from 14 residues. Germline V CDR1 and CDR2: SGHDN, FVKESK. V was clipped by 3 bases and J by 2 bases, with 10 bases between them. The CDR3 sequence is CASSHQRSNTEAFF. The CDR3 DNA is TGTGCCAGCAGCCACCAGCGGTCAAACACTGAAGCTTTCTTT.

This chain links TRBV5-1 with TRBJ2-1, with D possibly matching TRBD2 (5 bases). The V gene's germline CDR1 is SGHRS and CDR2 YFSETQ. The CDR3 extends over 15 amino acids. Trimming pared 3 bases from V and 8 bases from J, leaving 18 bases between. CDR3 bases: TGCGCCAGCAGCTCGACGGGGAGAGGAGCGGATGAGCAGTTCTTC. The encoded protein is CASSSTGRGADEQFF.

The chain has TRBV12-5 and TRBJ2-7; D might be TRBD1 (6 bases). V lost 5 bases and J lost 4, with 15 bases in between. CDR3 length: 14 residues. From germline, CDR1 is LGHNT and CDR2 FRNRAP. The CDR3 DNA sequence: TGTGCTAGTGGTCCCAGGGGACGGACTTACGAGCAGTACTTC. This sequence encodes CASGPRGRTYEQYF.

The chain joins TRBV5-1 to TRBJ2-7, with 8 bases identical to TRBD2. Per germline, CDR1 SGHRS and CDR2 YFSETQ. CDR3 length: 14 amino acids. V lost 4 bases to trimming and J lost 2 bases; unmatched junction nucleotides: 5. Here the CDR3 reads CASSRVAGTYEQYF. CDR3 sequence (DNA): TGCGCCAGCAGCCGGGTAGCGGGAACCTACGAGCAGTACTTC.